These T cell receptor beta chains were read from a single sample in a study of T cells in Graves' hyperthyroidism and ophthalmopathy. TCRdb re-analysed the multiplex PCR reads in MiXCR, keeping a single row per CDR3 protein. Of over 500,000 distinct CDR3 sequences detected, 17% appear once; the ten largest clones hold around 17%. The sequenced sample consisted of blood. These receptors originate from a woman between 18 and 29 years old with Graves' ophthalmopathy. Each CDR3 is given with its conserved first and last residue. The D gene is left open where the match is weak. Not all rows give a size; the values are once, few, many and, for expanded clones, a class.

d_call | j_call | clone_size | v_call | cdr3_aa | cdr3_nt
- | TRBJ2-7 | many | TRBV2 | CASTLGLWEYEQYF | TGTGCCAGCACCCTGGGATTATGGGAGTACGAGCAGTACTTC
TRBD2 | TRBJ2-7 | few | TRBV9 | CASSAGGSGRLAEQYF | TGTGCCAGCAGCGCAGGAGGTAGCGGGAGGTTAGCCGAGCAGTACTTC
- | TRBJ1-3 | - | TRBV7-3 | CASSLQIGNTIYF | TGTGCCAGCAGCCTACAGATTGGAAACACCATATATTTT
TRBD2 | TRBJ2-3 | - | TRBV3-1 | CASSRNPGLVGSTDTQYF | TGTGCCAGCAGCCGGAACCCGGGACTAGTGGGAAGCACAGATACGCAGTATTTT
- | TRBJ2-1 | - | TRBV9 | CASSVGSNYNEQFF | TGTGCCAGCAGCGTCGGGAGTAACTACAATGAGCAGTTCTTC
- | TRBJ2-4 | - | TRBV27 | CASSDTFTGPIAKNIQYF | TGTGCCAGCAGTGATACCTTCACAGGTCCCATAGCCAAAAACATTCAGTACTTC
- | TRBJ1-1 | many | TRBV28 | CASSLFRVAFF | TGTGCCAGCAGTTTATTCCGGGTGGCTTTCTTT
TRBD2 | TRBJ2-1 | many | TRBV12-3/TRBV12-4 | CASNYLADNEQFF | TGTGCCAGCAACTACCTAGCGGACAATGAGCAGTTCTTC
TRBD2 | TRBJ2-3 | many | TRBV7-2 | CASSLLAGETDTQYF | TGTGCCAGCAGCTTACTAGCGGGGGAGACAGATACGCAGTATTTT
- | TRBJ1-2 | many | TRBV7-2 | CASSLDWDGYTF | TGTGCCAGCAGCTTAGATTGGGATGGCTACACCTTC
- | TRBJ1-5 | - | TRBV2 | CASSEGQSEDYRNQPQHF | TGTGCCAGCAGTGAAGGGCAGTCGGAGGATTATCGCAATCAGCCCCAGCATTTT
- | TRBJ2-6 | few | TRBV20-1 | CSARVAGANVLTF | TGCAGTGCTAGAGTAGCGGGGGCCAACGTCCTGACTTTC
- | TRBJ1-1 | many | TRBV20-1 | CSAPHQIMNTEAFF | TGCAGTGCCCCCCACCAGATCATGAACACTGAAGCTTTCTTT
- | TRBJ2-1 | - | TRBV5-1 | CASSLARDEGPPEQFF | TGCGCCAGCAGCTTGGCCCGGGACGAGGGACCTCCTGAGCAGTTCTTC
- | TRBJ2-5 | - | TRBV28 | CASSLTGASETQYF | TGTGCCAGCAGTTTGACTGGGGCTTCTGAGACCCAGTACTTC
- | TRBJ1-1 | many | TRBV6-1 | CASSQQGYRTEAFF | TGTGCCAGCAGTCAACAGGGATATCGGACTGAAGCTTTCTTT
TRBD1 | TRBJ1-5 | - | TRBV4-3 | CASSQDLSQITGGRQPQHF | TGCGCCAGCAGCCAAGATTTGTCGCAAATTACAGGGGGGCGTCAGCCCCAGCATTTT
- | TRBJ1-5 | many | TRBV20-1 | CSARDWVLTGNQPQHF | TGCAGTGCTAGAGATTGGGTCCTTACAGGAAATCAGCCCCAGCATTTT
- | TRBJ2-7 | few | TRBV5-5 | CASTPMASWISYEQYF | TGTGCCAGCACCCCGATGGCTAGCTGGATCTCCTACGAGCAGTACTTC
- | TRBJ2-1 | many | TRBV28 | CASSFPDSDNEQFF | TGTGCCAGCAGTTTCCCGGACTCCGACAATGAGCAGTTCTTC
TRBD1 | TRBJ2-7 | - | TRBV4-1 | CASSPGLTGSEQYF | TGCGCCAGCAGCCCCGGACTGACAGGGTCCGAGCAGTACTTC
- | TRBJ1-5 | - | TRBV28 | CASSSDRRDQPQHF | TGTGCCAGCAGTTCAGACAGGAGGGATCAGCCCCAGCATTTT
- | TRBJ2-5 | many | TRBV2 | CASSEALLGETQYF | TGTGCCAGCAGTGAAGCGCTTCTGGGAGAGACCCAGTACTTC
- | TRBJ1-1 | - | TRBV6-5 | CASSYPIFLQGRVMNTEAFF | TGTGCCAGCAGTTACCCAATCTTTCTTCAGGGGAGGGTAATGAACACTGAAGCTTTCTTT
- | TRBJ2-7 | many | TRBV28 | CASSFGALGNEQYF | TGTGCCAGCAGTTTCGGGGCGTTGGGTAACGAGCAGTACTTC
TRBD1 | TRBJ2-7 | - | TRBV7-9 | CASTGGTVLLYEQYF | TGTGCCTCAACAGGGGGCACCGTTCTACTCTACGAGCAGTACTTC
- | TRBJ1-2 | - | TRBV6-1 | CASSHPGYGYTF | TGTGCCAGCAGCCACCCGGGCTATGGCTACACCTTC
- | TRBJ1-1 | few | TRBV10-3 | CAISEGRSVGNTEAFF | TGTGCCATCAGTGAGGGCAGATCGGTGGGGAACACTGAAGCTTTCTTT
TRBD2 | TRBJ2-7 | many | TRBV3-1 | CASSQDRWGKRGDSYEQYF | TGTGCCAGCAGCCAAGATCGTTGGGGCAAGCGGGGGGACTCCTACGAGCAGTACTTC
- | TRBJ1-3 | many | TRBV30 | CAWSLTGNSGNTIYF | TGTGCCTGGAGTTTGACGGGCAACTCTGGAAACACCATATATTTT
TRBD2 | TRBJ2-7 | - | TRBV9 | CASSPNSAGGYEQYF | TGTGCCAGCAGCCCAAACTCAGCGGGAGGCTACGAGCAGTACTTC
TRBD2 | TRBJ2-7 | - | TRBV12-3/TRBV12-4 | CASSLARTSVSYEQYF | TGTGCCAGCAGTTTAGCAAGGACTAGCGTCTCCTACGAGCAGTACTTC
- | TRBJ2-3 | many | TRBV20-1 | CSAREVRYTDTQYF | TGCAGTGCTAGAGAAGTCAGATACACAGATACGCAGTATTTT
TRBD1 | TRBJ1-6 | few | TRBV11-2 | CASSLVPGQGNSPLHF | TGTGCCAGCAGCTTAGTCCCGGGACAGGGTAATTCACCCCTCCACTTT
- | TRBJ1-4 | few | TRBV7-2 | CASSRRAPGDEKLFF | TGTGCCAGCAGCCGACGGGCCCCGGGAGATGAAAAACTGTTTTTT
TRBD2 | TRBJ2-7 | - | TRBV13 | CASSTTTSGTTVYEQYF | TGTGCCAGCAGCACAACGACTAGCGGGACAACCGTCTACGAGCAGTACTTC
- | TRBJ1-1 | many | TRBV27 | CASSYDTGGLNTEAFF | TGTGCCAGCAGTTACGACACCGGGGGCTTGAACACTGAAGCTTTCTTT
TRBD1 | TRBJ1-5 | few | TRBV6-1 | CASSHPGQGYNQPQHF | TGTGCCAGCAGTCATCCGGGACAGGGGTACAATCAGCCCCAGCATTTT